Each of the 24 T cell receptor beta chains below was sequenced from the same sample in a study of blood T cell repertoires in COVID-19. The assay was immunoSEQ multiplex PCR, and TCRdb's table has in-frame clones only and misses some. The table has 350,000 to 450,000 clones, around 87% seen once. Material for sequencing was peripheral blood. Receptors originate from a woman aged 60-75 years with COVID-19, enrolled during active disease.

Only one count was recorded for this clone. The chain links TRBV28 to TRBJ1-1; 7 nucleotides align to TRBD1. This CDR3 contains 15 residues. J gave up 6 bases and V 5 bases, and 12 bases lay outside the gene matches. Germline assignment: CDR1 MDHEN and CDR2 SYDVKM. This CDR3 is CASSLLLGQSSEAFF. CDR3 sequence (DNA): TGTGCCAGCAGTCTCCTCCTGGGACAGAGTTCTGAAGCTTTCTTT.

In its sample, this clone ranks as medium-sized (0.01 to 0.1%). The chain has TRBV6-5 and TRBJ1-1; possibly TRBD1 for D (5 bases). The CDR3 runs 14 residues. Trimming took off 8 bases at V and 5 bases at J, with 18 bases between the two ends. CDR1 MNHEY and CDR2 SVGAGI come from the germline V gene. The CDR3 reads CASPGGGGYTEAFF. DNA for the CDR3: TGTGCCAGCCCGGGCGGGGGGGGATATACTGAAGCTTTCTTT.

The CDR3 DNA is TGTGCCAGCAGCCCCGAGGATGGCGGGGATACAGATACGCAGTATTTT. This codes for CASSPEDGGDTDTQYF. The genes are TRBV7-9 and TRBJ2-3, with D maybe TRBD2 (6 bases). Trimming left V 5 bases short and J 3 bases short, with 18 bases between. Germline loops: CDR1 SEHNR, CDR2 FQNEAQ (reference sequence). The CDR3 runs to 16 residues. The full variable domain, its missing parts supplied by reference TRBV7-9 and TRBJ2-3, is DTGVSQNPRHKITKRGQNVTFRCDPISEHNRLYWYRQTLGQGPEFLTYFQNEAQLEKSRLLSDRFSAERPKGSFSTLEIQRTEQGDSAMYLCASSPEDGGDTDTQYFGPGTRLTVL.

The V gene is TRBV6-5, the J gene TRBJ1-2; D is perhaps TRBD1 (5 bases). Germline assignment: CDR1 MNHEY and CDR2 SVGAGI. The V and J ends lost 0 bases and 3 bases respectively, with 11 bases between them. The CDR3 covers 15 residues. CDR3 in amino acids: CASSYSPGQDYGYTF. Written as DNA, the CDR3 is TGTGCCAGCAGTTACTCGCCAGGGCAGGACTATGGCTACACCTTC.

This clone has just a few counts. The chain uses TRBV9 and TRBJ2-4; no clear D. The CDR3 spans 14 residues. Germline values: CDR1 SGDLS, CDR2 YYNGEE. V dropped 0 bases and J dropped 0 bases, with 4 bases sitting between them. The CDR3 DNA follows: TGTGCCAGCAGCGTAGATCTAGCCAAAAACATTCAGTACTTC. The encoded protein is CASSVDLAKNIQYF.

V gene TRBV7-9 combines with J gene TRBJ1-4; D is unclear. The CDR3 spans 15 residues. CDR1 is SEHNR, CDR2 FQNEAQ, per germline (reference sequence). V was cut by 5 bases and J by 6 bases, with 16 bases left in between. As DNA, the CDR3 is TGTGCCAGCAGCCCCGACGTCCGGAGGGATGAAAAACTGTTTTTT. The encoded protein is CASSPDVRRDEKLFF.

This clone appeared a few times. The V and J genes are TRBV5-1 and TRBJ2-2, with a possible D match to TRBD1 (6 bases). The V end was cut by 1 base, the J end by 0 bases, with 7 bases between. This CDR3 has 15 amino acids. Germline CDR1 reads SGHRS; CDR2 reads YFSETQ. The DNA of the CDR3 is TGCGCCAGCAGCTTGCCAGGGGCGAACACCGGGGAGCTGTTTTTT. It is translated as CASSLPGANTGELFF.

The genes are TRBV2 and TRBJ2-5; 8 nucleotides agree with TRBD2. V lost 3 bases to trimming and J lost 1 base; unmatched junction nucleotides: 4. The CDR3 totals 15 residues. CDR1 and CDR2 from the germline V gene are SNHLY and FYNNEI. The CDR3 DNA reads as TGTGCCAGCAGTGAGCTAGCGGGCAGCCAAGAGACCCAGTACTTC. It yields the protein CASSELAGSQETQYF.

The CDR3: CASSHGTSGGLNEQFF. DNA of the CDR3: TGTGCCAGCAGCCACGGCACTAGCGGGGGTTTAAATGAGCAGTTCTTC. The gene calls are TRBV7-3 and TRBJ2-1; 11 bases line up with TRBD2. There are 16 residues in the CDR3. In germline, CDR1 is SGHTA, CDR2 FQGTGA. With V trimmed by 5 bases and J by 7 bases, 10 bases remained unmatched.

The chain has TRBV3-1 (or the pseudogene TRBV3-2) and TRBJ2-6; 9 bases agree with TRBD2. After removal of 0 bases from V and 0 bases from J, the junction contained 6 bases not matched to a gene. CDR1 and CDR2 (germline): LGHDT, YNNKEL (reference sequence). This CDR3 is built from 19 residues. The CDR3 DNA follows: TGTGCCAGCAGCCAAGATAGGGCTAGCGGGGACTCTGGGGCCAACGTCCTGACTTTC. Residues: CASSQDRASGDSGANVLTF.

As for this clone: The junction departs from germline at one end; a sequencing error may be responsible. The genes are TRBV7-9 and TRBJ1-1, with D possibly TRBD1 on 6 matching bases. Germline V gene lookup returns CDR1 SEHNR and CDR2 FQNEAQ (reference sequence). CDR3 size: 16 residues. CDR3 sequence (DNA): TGTGCCAGCAGCTCCAGGGGTGGTGGATTGAACACTGGAGCTTTCTTT. Residues: CASSSRGGGLNTGAFF.

The CDR3 loop reads CAISLQGTEAFF. The CDR3 region has the DNA TGTGCCATCTCACTGCAGGGCACTGAAGCTTTCTTT. This chain joins TRBV2 and TRBJ1-1, with D tentatively TRBD1 (5 bases). V lost 10 bases and J lost 4, with 13 bases in between. The CDR3 extends over 12 amino acids. Germline values: CDR1 SNHLY, CDR2 FYNNEI. Combining the CDR3 with reference TRBV2 and TRBJ1-1 gives the whole variable domain EPEVTQTPSHQVTQMGQEVILRCVPISNHLYFYWYRQILGQKVEFLVSFYNNEISEKSEIFDDQFSVERPDGSNFTLKIRSTKLEDSAMYFCAISLQGTEAFFGQGTRLTVV.

The rearrangement uses TRBV2 and TRBJ2-6, with D uncertain. V lost 5 bases and J 1 base, leaving 6 bases between the germline ends. The CDR3 runs 14 residues. Germline values: CDR1 SNHLY, CDR2 FYNNEI. CDR3 sequence reads: CASSTPSGANVLTF. The CDR3 coding sequence is TGTGCCAGCAGTACTCCGTCTGGGGCCAACGTCCTGACTTTC.

The rearrangement links TRBV27 to TRBJ2-3, with a weak D call TRBD1 (6 bases). V gave up 2 bases and J gave up 2 bases, with 14 bases separating them. The germline V gene encodes CDR1 MNHEY and CDR2 SMNVEV (reference sequence). The CDR3 runs to 16 residues. DNA for the CDR3: TGTGCCAGCAGTTTAGGGGGCAGCCTAAACACAGATACGCAGTATTTT. It translates to CASSLGGSLNTDTQYF.

This chain links TRBV6-5 with TRBJ2-3; D unresolved. The CDR3 sequence is 15 residues long. The germline CDR1 and CDR2 sequences are MNHEY and SVGAGI. V dropped 0 bases and J dropped 2 bases, with 9 bases sitting between them. CDR3: CASSYSITNTDTQYF. CDR3 coding DNA: TGTGCCAGCAGTTACTCGATTACAAACACAGATACGCAGTATTTT.

The chain carries TRBV19 and TRBJ1-2; possible D gene TRBD1, 6 bases. CDR1 LNHDA and CDR2 SQIVND come from the germline V gene (reference sequence). This CDR3 spans 13 amino acids. Trimming cost V 4 bases and J 6 bases, with 12 bases left between them. The CDR3 here is CASSRKTGDGYTF. The CDR3 nucleotides read TGTGCCAGTAGTAGGAAGACAGGAGATGGCTACACCTTC. The full variable domain, its missing parts supplied by reference TRBV19 and TRBJ1-2, is DGGITQSPKYLFRKEGQNVTLSCEQNLNHDAMYWYRQDPGQGLRLIYYSQIVNDFQKGDIAEGYSVSREKKESFPLTVTSAQKNPTAFYLCASSRKTGDGYTFGSGTRLTVV.

This chain connects TRBV7-9 to TRBJ2-5; TRBD2 matches 9 bases. The CDR3 spans 17 residues. In germline, CDR1 is SEHNR, CDR2 FQNEAQ (reference sequence). The J segment lost 5 bases and the V segment lost 4 bases, leaving 14 bases of the junction unmatched. In DNA form, the CDR3 reads TGTGCCAGCAGCTCTCCGATTGGCGGGGGGGTCAGCGAGACCCAGTACTTC. It encodes CASSSPIGGGVSETQYF. Variable domain in full (rest from reference TRBV7-9 and TRBJ2-5): DTGVSQNPRHKITKRGQNVTFRCDPISEHNRLYWYRQTLGQGPEFLTYFQNEAQLEKSRLLSDRFSAERPKGSFSTLEIQRTEQGDSAMYLCASSSPIGGGVSETQYFGPGTRLLVL.

V is TRBV27 and J is TRBJ1-5, with a possible D match to TRBD1 (5 bases). CDR3 length: 15 residues. V was trimmed by 2 bases and J by 1 base, leaving 9 bases between them. Germline values: CDR1 MNHEY, CDR2 SMNVEV (reference sequence). DNA for the CDR3: TGTGCCAGCAGTTTACAGGGTCGGAGCAATCAGCCCCAGCATTTT. It yields the protein CASSLQGRSNQPQHF.

V and J are TRBV10-2 and TRBJ2-7, with TRBD1 matching 9 bases. The CDR3 length is 13 residues. Germline CDR1 is WSHSY and CDR2 is SAAADI. V lost 4 bases to trimming and J lost 5 bases; unmatched junction nucleotides: 3. The CDR3 is CASSAGTGNEQYF. The CDR3 region has the DNA TGCGCCAGCAGTGCCGGGACAGGGAACGAGCAGTACTTC.

As to this clone: The sample holds other DNA sequences that translate to the same CDR3. This sequence joins TRBV6-5 and TRBJ1-4; no definite D call. The CDR3 is 13 residues long. CDR1 and CDR2 (germline): MNHEY, SVGAGI. V was shortened by 0 bases and J by 5 bases, with 4 bases between the two germline ends. For the CDR3, the DNA is TGTGCCAGCAGTTACTCGCGAAATGAAAAACTGTTTTTT. Translating gives CASSYSRNEKLFF.

The CDR3 region is CASSHGGAAGNTIYF. For the CDR3, the DNA is TGTGCCAGCAGCCATGGGGGGGCGGCTGGAAACACCATATATTTT. V is TRBV3-1 (or the pseudogene TRBV3-2) and J is TRBJ1-3, with D perhaps TRBD1 (6 bases). Trimming removed 3 bases at V and 2 bases at J, with 11 bases between. Germline CDR1 reads LGHDT; CDR2 reads YNNKEL (reference sequence). The CDR3 consists of 15 residues.

The chain couples TRBV21-1 to TRBJ2-1; the table gives TRBD2 as D, unverified against the DNA. TRBV21-1 is a pseudogene locus. CDR3 length: 19 residues. The CDR3 loop is CASSKPDRGGTTCYNEQFF. CDR3 in DNA: TGTGCCAGCAGCAAACCTGACCGGGGCGGGACGACCTGCTACAATGAGCAGTTCTTC.

The chain recombines TRBV7-2 with TRBJ2-2; D may be TRBD1 (6 bases). The CDR3 has 14 amino acids. V dropped 5 bases and J dropped 1 base, with 8 bases sitting between them. The germline V gene has CDR1 SGHTA and CDR2 FQGNSA. The CDR3 sequence is CASSPDRNTGELFF. Written as DNA, the CDR3 is TGTGCCAGCAGCCCGGACAGGAACACCGGGGAGCTGTTTTTT. Full variable domain (outside the CDR3, taken from reference TRBV7-2 and TRBJ2-2): GAGVSQSPSNKVTEKGKDVELRCDPISGHTALYWYRQSLGQGLEFLIYFQGNSAPDKSGLPSDRFSAERTGGSVSTLTIQRTQQEDSAVYLCASSPDRNTGELFFGEGSRLTVL.

CDR3 coding DNA: TGTGCCAGCAGTTACTCGGTACGACTGAATTCACCCCTCCACTTT. Translation: CASSYSVRLNSPLHF. This chain joins TRBV6-5 and TRBJ1-6, with unresolved D. The CDR3 consists of 15 residues. V was cut by 0 bases and J by 7 bases, with 10 bases left in between. Germline values: CDR1 MNHEY, CDR2 SVGAGI.